This TCR beta chain was recovered during a study of T-cell memory formation after mild COVID-19. Study context: Across donors, TCR clusters were largely donor specific. Study findings and constraints: There was a balanced CD4/CD8 profile in clones contracting day 15 to 85, and later expanders leaned CD4+.

CDR3 length: 14 residues. Looked up from germline, CDR1 is SGHTA and CDR2 is FQGNSA. The V and J ends lost 5 bases and 6 bases respectively, with 16 bases between them. Details on this clonotype: The antigen is unknown.

TCRdb redid the calling of the 5' RACE reads with MiXCR, one entry per CDR3 protein. The table lists 410,000 or so distinct CDR3 sequences, less than 25% of them singletons. This sequence was found in an adult woman who had mild COVID-19 (a few samples of this study predate the infection). Cell type and time point are not known. This sequence joins TRBV7-2 and TRBJ1-2; D possibly corresponds to TRBD1 (6 bases). Sequences were obtained from PBMCs or a T cell subset sorted from them (not recorded which). CDR3 nucleotides: TGTGCCAGCAGCCCAGGGGTCCAGGGAAATGGCTACACCTTC. It yields the protein CASSPGVQGNGYTF.